This T cell receptor (beta chain) is from a study of neurological immune-mediated disorders. The sample's time point: longitudinal time-point 3. The unsorted libraries were made from 2 million PBMCs kept at -80 C. Study-wide results and limits: CDR3 amino acid sequences found in expanded clones were never shared across subjects, suggesting private repertoires in all groups. The level of TCR clonal expansion was highest in patients with HTLV-1-associated myelopathy and lowest in multiple sclerosis, where it fell below the level seen in healthy controls.

TCRdb redid the calling of the 5' RACE reads with MiXCR, one entry per CDR3 protein. This table has tens of thousands of distinct CDR3 sequences, over 9.5% appearing once. In its sample, this clonotype was seen many times. Its antigen remains unidentified. The CDR3 consists of 14 residues. Trimming at V came to 4 bases and at J to 4 bases, leaving 7 bases not matched to a gene. CDR1 and CDR2 (germline): SGHRS, YFSETQ. The source is a male donor with HTLV-1-associated myelopathy (HAM/TSP). The chain couples TRBV5-1 to TRBJ1-1, with 7 bases identical to TRBD1. The sample taken for sequencing was PBMCs. The CDR3 coding sequence is TGCGCCAGCAGCCTAAAGGGGGCGCCCACTGAAGCTTTCTTT. Its translation: CASSLKGAPTEAFF.